The next 16 T cell receptor beta chains were all read from a single sample in a study of T cells in Graves' hyperthyroidism and ophthalmopathy. Authors of the study amplified TCR beta CDR3 regions from RNA transcripts. Primed by the HTBI set, a first-round RT-PCR was run on the TCR CDR3. TCRdb re-analysed the multiplex PCR reads in MiXCR, keeping a single row per CDR3 protein. The sample has 500,000 to 650,000 distinct CDR3 sequences, roughly 15% seen once; the top ten hold approximately 13%. Sequences were obtained from blood. The receptor set was obtained from a woman in her thirties or forties with Graves' hyperthyroidism.

This clonotype has a count of ten or more. V gene TRBV7-9 combines with J gene TRBJ2-1; a possible D gene is TRBD1 (5 bases). With 1 base removed from V and 4 bases from J, the gap between germline ends came to 11 bases. The CDR3 has 15 amino acids. In germline, CDR1 is SEHNR, CDR2 FQNEAQ (reference sequence). The CDR3 protein is CASSLGGSIYNEQFF. CDR3 DNA sequence: TGTGCCAGCAGCTTAGGGGGCTCCATTTACAATGAGCAGTTCTTC.

This clonotype appeared many times. This chain uses TRBV5-1 with TRBJ2-3; 15 nucleotides line up with TRBD2. Per germline, CDR1 SGHRS and CDR2 YFSETQ. This CDR3 is built from 16 residues. Trimming removed 7 bases from V and 3 bases from J; junction bases left unmatched: 6. CDR3 coding DNA: TGCGCCAGCGGAGGACTAGCGGGAGGGGGAACAGATACGCAGTATTTT. This gives the protein CASGGLAGGGTDTQYF.

Concerning this clonotype itself: A far larger clone is a single base away, which makes a read error likely. The J gene is TRBJ2-1, the V gene TRBV11-3, with D perhaps matching TRBD1 (5 bases). Between the trimmed V and J ends, which lost 1 base and 0 bases, there was a span of 7 bases. The CDR3 is 15 residues long. Germline V lookup: CDR1 SGHNT, CDR2 YENEEA. DNA of the CDR3: TGTGCCAGCAGCTTAGGACAGTGCTCCTACAATGAGCAGTTCTTC. It yields the protein CASSLGQCSYNEQFF.

This clonotype occurred many times. The chain combines TRBV27 with TRBJ2-7; D unresolved. Trimming took off 1 base at V and 0 bases at J, with 13 bases between the two ends. Germline V gives CDR1 MNHEY, CDR2 SMNVEV (reference sequence). The CDR3 totals 16 residues. The CDR3 sequence is CASSLYREKYSYEQYF. The CDR3 bases are TGTGCCAGCAGTTTATATCGCGAGAAGTACTCCTACGAGCAGTACTTC.

This chain links TRBV5-1 with TRBJ2-3, with TRBD2 matching 8 bases. V was clipped by 4 bases and J by 4 bases; unmatched bases: 8. Germline CDR1 is SGHRS and CDR2 is YFSETQ. The CDR3 runs to 15 residues. Written as DNA, the CDR3 is TGCGCCAGCAGCCCCGGGGGGGGAGGCGCAGATACGCAGTATTTT. It encodes CASSPGGGGADTQYF.

The chain has TRBV6-1 and TRBJ1-1; possible D gene TRBD1, 5 bases. This CDR3 is built from 12 residues. CDR1 and CDR2 from the germline V gene are MNHNS and SASEGT. The germline V and J ends were trimmed by 5 bases and 9 bases, with 13 bases remaining between them. CDR3 amino acids: CASSHSRGQAFF. The DNA for the CDR3 is TGTGCCAGCAGTCATTCCCGGGGACAAGCTTTCTTT.

This chain connects TRBV6-2 or TRBV6-3 to TRBJ1-5; TRBD1 matches at 7 bases. Germline CDR1 is MNHEY and CDR2 is SVGEGT. V trimming: 2 bases; J trimming: 0 bases; junction bases outside the gene matches: 4. The CDR3 is made up of 16 amino acids. CDR3 bases: TGTGCCAGCAGTTACGGGACAGTTTATAGCAATCAGCCCCAGCATTTT. Translated: CASSYGTVYSNQPQHF.

The rearrangement uses TRBV7-9 and TRBJ1-2; D gene uncertain. This CDR3 is 13 amino acids long. Germline-derived CDR1 and CDR2 are SEHNR and FQNEAQ (reference sequence). Trimming shortened V by 1 base and J by 6 bases, and 9 bases separated the two germline ends. The CDR3 region has the DNA TGTGCCAGCAGCTTAGGACCCCCGGATGGCTACACCTTC. Amino acids: CASSLGPPDGYTF.

The sample holds many counts of this clonotype. The genes are TRBV27 and TRBJ2-5, with 16 bases matching TRBD2. Germline CDR1 MNHEY, CDR2 SMNVEV (reference sequence). J lost 5 bases, V lost 2 bases, and 8 bases had no gene match. The length of the CDR3 is 18 residues. CDR3 protein: CASSLGPPGLAGGETQYF. The CDR3 nucleotides are TGTGCCAGCAGTTTAGGGCCTCCGGGACTAGCGGGAGGGGAGACCCAGTACTTC.

This rearrangement joins TRBV28 to TRBJ1-3; the D gene is possibly TRBD1 (5 bases). CDR1 and CDR2 from the germline V gene are MDHEN and SYDVKM. Trimming took off 5 bases at V and 4 bases at J, with 18 bases between the two ends. The CDR3 is 16 residues long. This CDR3 reads CASSPSWTSLGNTIYF. CDR3 in DNA: TGTGCCAGCAGTCCTTCATGGACATCCTTAGGAAACACCATATATTTT.

This clonotype was found many times. The chain recombines TRBV28 with TRBJ1-5; D call uncertain. V was shortened by 1 base and J by 2 bases, with 9 bases between the two germline ends. Germline V CDR1 and CDR2: MDHEN, SYDVKM. This CDR3 is 15 amino acids long. CDR3 protein: CASSLFAGGNQPQHF. CDR3 DNA: TGTGCCAGCAGTTTATTTGCTGGTGGCAATCAGCCCCAGCATTTT.

Many counts were recorded for this clonotype. This chain joins TRBV2 and TRBJ2-3; weak D call: TRBD1 (6 bases). The germline CDR1 and CDR2 sequences are SNHLY and FYNNEI. Trimming took 1 base from V and 6 from J, leaving 14 bases between them. This CDR3 comprises 15 residues. The CDR3 here is CASSEGLGAGDTQYF. CDR3 sequence (DNA): TGTGCCAGCAGTGAAGGCTTGGGGGCTGGGGATACGCAGTATTTT.

For this clonotype: With a much larger clone just one base away, this may be a read error. V is TRBV6-1 and J is TRBJ2-6, with no clear D. The length of the CDR3 is 15 residues. Germline V lookup: CDR1 MNHNS, CDR2 SASEGT. Trimming removed 2 bases from V and 0 bases from J, with 5 bases in between. This chain's CDR3 is CASSENTSGANVLTF. CDR3 bases: TGTGCCAGCAGTGAAAACACCTCTGGGGCCAACGTCCTGACTTTC.

The DNA for the CDR3 is TGTGCCAGCAGCCCGGCCACAGGGAATCAGGGCGAGCAGTACTTC. It specifies CASSPATGNQGEQYF. The chain carries TRBV6-1 and TRBJ2-7, with D possibly being TRBD1 (6 bases). The germline V and J ends were trimmed by 6 bases and 6 bases, with 21 bases remaining between them. This CDR3 comprises 15 residues. Germline values: CDR1 MNHNS, CDR2 SASEGT.

This clonotype was recorded at least ten times. This sequence joins TRBV5-6 and TRBJ2-2; D may match TRBD1 or TRBD2 (5 bases each). The CDR3 has 12 residues. V lost 4 bases, J lost 8 bases, and 9 bases lay in between. Germline CDR1 reads SGHDT; CDR2 reads YYEEEE. The CDR3 DNA is TGTGCCAGCAGCCCGGGACCGGGGGAGCTGTTTTTT. As protein: CASSPGPGELFF.

This clonotype was seen more than once but under ten times. This chain uses TRBV20-1 with TRBJ2-2; TRBD2 matches at 12 bases. V trimming: 6 bases; J trimming: 5 bases; junction bases outside the gene matches: 7. The CDR3 is 15 residues long. In germline, CDR1 is DFQATT, CDR2 SNEGSKA (reference sequence). The CDR3 sequence is CSAETSGSSTGELFF. The CDR3 DNA sequence: TGCAGTGCCGAGACTAGCGGGAGTTCAACCGGGGAGCTGTTTTTT.